A selection of T cell receptor beta chains follows, all from one sample in a study of CD8+CD57+ T cells in acquired aplastic anemia. TCRdb analysed the reads with MiXCR anew, one entry per CDR3 protein. The table has roughly 220,000 distinct CDR3 sequences, about 62% seen once; the top ten hold about 60%. Sequences were obtained from sorted CD4+, CD8+, or CD8+CD57+ T cells (not recorded which) from PBMCs. These receptors all stem from a human donor with aplastic anemia. CDR3s leave out the opening cysteine and the closing phenylalanine or tryptophan. Fields, in order: V gene, J gene, CDR3 protein.

V: TRBV29-1; J: TRBJ2-3; CDR3: SVGGLDLSSTDTQY
V: TRBV19; J: TRBJ2-7; CDR3: ATSWGASYEQY
V: TRBV20-1; J: TRBJ2-7; CDR3: SARGGLLGLAADYEQY
V: TRBV24-1; J: TRBJ1-5; CDR3: ATTPGRGSNQPQH
V: TRBV12-3/TRBV12-4; J: TRBJ2-7; CDR3: ASVDRGGEQY
V: TRBV7-3; J: TRBJ2-7; CDR3: ASTPGSYEQY
V: TRBV13; J: TRBJ2-7; CDR3: ASSLGLAEQY
V: TRBV7-2; J: TRBJ2-7; CDR3: ASGQGLKNEQY
V: TRBV10-3; J: TRBJ1-1; CDR3: AIKDRTNTEAF
V: TRBV7-8; J: TRBJ2-2; CDR3: ASKGLASTGELF
V: TRBV10-3; J: TRBJ2-7; CDR3: AISDTRLEQY
V: TRBV10-3; J: TRBJ2-5; CDR3: AISESGGVVTQY
V: TRBV7-9; J: TRBJ1-6; CDR3: ASSLPAREHSPLH
V: TRBV9; J: TRBJ2-3; CDR3: ASSVAQTPDTQY
V: TRBV5-1; J: TRBJ1-5; CDR3: ASRPDSTNQPQH
V: TRBV6-4; J: TRBJ2-2; CDR3: ASSEGLATGELF
V: TRBV10-3; J: TRBJ2-2; CDR3: AISRTGGAGELF
V: TRBV5-1; J: TRBJ1-2; CDR3: ASSFGPGGSVGYT
V: TRBV11-2; J: TRBJ2-7; CDR3: ASSQDQAGVYEQY
V: TRBV7-7; J: TRBJ2-2; CDR3: ASSLRTQMTGELF
V: TRBV7-2; J: TRBJ2-5; CDR3: ASSLNQGQETQY
V: TRBV7-3; J: TRBJ1-1; CDR3: ASSSTGTGGTEAF
V: TRBV24-1; J: TRBJ2-7; CDR3: ATSVKLAGEQY
V: TRBV19; J: TRBJ2-3; CDR3: ASSTSTSITDTQY
V: TRBV9; J: TRBJ1-6; CDR3: ASSVAVWEGAGNSPLH
V: TRBV7-3; J: TRBJ2-2; CDR3: ASSLSSDGELF
V: TRBV12-3/TRBV12-4; J: TRBJ2-7; CDR3: ASNKRSQGNEQY
V: TRBV10-3; J: TRBJ1-6; CDR3: AISESGGDSPLH
V: TRBV7-6; J: TRBJ2-3; CDR3: ASSLRPGLSADTQY
V: TRBV7-9; J: TRBJ1-1; CDR3: ASSLGGQGGEAF
V: TRBV6-5; J: TRBJ1-1; CDR3: ASSSPRPGLGEAF
V: TRBV24-1; J: TRBJ2-5; CDR3: ATSESPGQETQY
V: TRBV12-3/TRBV12-4; J: TRBJ1-1; CDR3: ASSVGLSEDTEAF
V: TRBV20-1; J: TRBJ2-6; CDR3: SARPQGTAGANVLT
V: TRBV24-1; J: TRBJ1-2; CDR3: ATSDQGFLGYT
V: TRBV7-9; J: TRBJ2-7; CDR3: ASSLGQASYEQY
V: TRBV11-2; J: TRBJ2-6; CDR3: ASSLGGSRRVSGANVLT
V: TRBV5-5; J: TRBJ2-1; CDR3: ASSATSGTYNEQF
V: TRBV7-3; J: TRBJ2-2; CDR3: ASSLLRNTGELF
V: TRBV5-6; J: TRBJ2-7; CDR3: ASSFGYSPYEQY